This T cell receptor beta chain was sequenced for a study of shared clonotypes between healthy human individuals (dated by TCRdb to the early 2020s). About the study as a whole: A couple of women and a few men aged 18 to 49 years were included in the cohort. For each donor, three plates each were used for CD4 naive and CD4 memory, two plates were used for CD8 naive, and one plate was used for CD8 memory. Blood TCR repertoires of five healthy adults were deeply sequenced to estimate repertoire size and the extent of clonotype sharing between individuals. To increase sequencing depth and limit assay-specific biases, different laboratories used diverse techniques to prepare libraries and sequence TCR repertoires. Leukapheresis yielded between about 0.85 and 9.5 billion PBMCs per donor. Study-wide findings and limitations: The small number of donors limited the genetic and exposure-history diversity represented. Naive subsets generally had larger estimated clonotype richness than memory subsets did. Even with the large sequencing depth, rarefaction of the sorted-subset datasets indicated that sequencing was incomplete. Compared with non-shared clonotypes, the clonotypes found in all four sorted-subset donors had higher generation probabilities. Roughly 5% of naive CD4, 3.5% of naive CD8, about 2.5% of memory CD4, and more than 0.35% of memory CD8 clonotypes were shared across several donors. Pairwise subsampling indicated that sequencing depth was expected to affect the degree of clonotype sharing among donors. Sampling was restricted to blood, and TCR repertoires in tissues likely differ from the TCR repertoires found in blood.

Counted from cysteine to phenylalanine, this CDR3 has 12 amino acids. The CDR3 DNA has 36 bases and is translated from base 1. In the germline V gene (reference sequence), CDR1 corresponds to SEHNR and CDR2 to FQNEAQ. Trimming costs V 4 bases and J 0 bases, and their ends lie 4 bases apart. The donors were healthy, HIV-negative adults who had no recently reported acute infections or vaccinations. All donors were Caucasian adults living in Nashville, Tennessee, USA. Magnetic negative selection was used to enrich CD4+ T cells, after which naive cells were positively selected on CD45RA and the negative fraction became the memory subset. After blood collection by leukapheresis, PBMCs were isolated using Ficoll-Histopaque density gradient centrifugation and then cryopreserved in the vapor phase of liquid nitrogen. Purity and quantity of every magnetically sorted T cell population were checked by analytical flow cytometry. Each sorted fraction had its genomic DNA isolated and then quantified by UV absorbance on a Nanodrop 2000c.

Note on this clone: What antigen it recognizes has not been identified. A clone one base away is much larger, so this may be a read error. This same CDR3 is encoded by further DNA sequences in the sample.

TCR CDR3 regions were amplified from genomic DNA by multiplex PCR using the deep immunoSEQ assay. Extracted genomic DNA from each cell subset was distributed evenly across all wells of several immunoSEQ 96-well plates, and each plate was treated as a replicate. For sorted subsets, around 0.2 ug genomic DNA, equal to 30,000 or so T cell genomes, was loaded into each replicate PCR. Purified libraries were measured with a Qubit 3.0 fluorometer, size-checked on a Bioanalyzer 2100, and measured again with the KAPA Library Quantification kit. A separate single-read 150-cycle Illumina NextSeq 550 flow cell was used to sequence each immunoSEQ 96-well plate. In the original analysis: Because the immunoSEQ output included only junctional sequences and no quality scores, the filtering could not be the same as the filtering used for full-length reads. Sequences were annotated with PyIR, a Python wrapper for IgBLAST v1.9, and V/J genes and CDR3 were assigned using IMGT germline references. Reads with weak V/J assignments (E-value above 1e-6), missing CDR3, stop codons, out-of-frame junctions, or ambiguous translated residues were removed. V3J clonotypes were defined by identical inferred V gene, J gene, and CDR3 amino acid sequence. Percentage overlap between repertoires was computed as shared unique clonotypes divided by the size of the smaller repertoire. RTK rarefaction, the Chao1 estimator, and Recon v2.1 estimates of unobserved clonotypes were used to assess repertoire richness. For all TCRbeta clonotypes obtained by the gDNA method from four donors, generation probabilities were computed with OLGA. This is the immuneACCESS table as TCRdb keeps it, with only in-frame sequences that have V and J called. A part of the clones is gone; compared with another copy, unresolved V genes explain less than half, and the rest is unexplained. V and J calls and clone size are as listed in that table; D and trimming were resolved from the DNA. In all, the sample holds roughly 1 million clones, and roughly 74% of those were seen once. Approximately 0.56% of the sample lies in the top ten.

This receptor was taken from a man aged 18 to 29 in good health. Some clones in this sample may be carry-over from other donors' samples. Recombination joined TRBV7-9 with TRBJ2-7, with the D gene call left open. The sample consisted of memory CD4+ T cells from PBMCs. This specimen's cell subset or site label, interpreted: CD45RA-negative fraction. The nucleotide sequence reads as follows: TGTGCCAGCAGCTCCTCCTCCTACGAGCAGTACTTC. Its translation is CASSSSSYEQYF.